The 8 T cell receptor beta chains reported below all come from one sample, sequenced in a study of tumor-infiltrating lymphocytes in primary liver carcinoma. The source material, about 19-30 mg of unsorted bulk tissue, was used to co-extract RNA and DNA. A primer matching the constant region was used to make TCR beta cDNA from approximately 0.45 ug of total RNA. Three nested multiplex PCR rounds, a slightly modified ARM-PCR method, built the TCR beta libraries. Researchers ran the first two PCR rounds for about 11 cycles each with TRBV1-TRBV30 forward primers and a C-beta reverse primer. One entry per CDR3 protein results from TCRdb running MiXCR on the multiplex PCR reads. The sample records roughly 120,000 distinct CDR3 sequences, 60% to 70% being singletons. Specimen: liver tumor tissue from sampling region 1. Subset given: tumor region T1, superior pole. These receptors were obtained from a woman aged 55-69 years with primary liver carcinoma and hepatitis B virus infection.

On this clonotype itself: The final CDR3 position lacks the conserved phenylalanine or tryptophan, pointing to a likely read error. This chain links TRBV11-3 with TRBJ2-3; 9 nucleotides agree with TRBD2. CDR1 is SGHNT, CDR2 YENEEA, per germline. J lost 4 bases, V lost 11 bases, and 13 bases had no gene match. The CDR3 is 15 amino acids. The chain's CDR3 is CAGNLEAGGPDTQYL. CDR3 coding DNA: TGTGCCGGCAACTTAGAAGCGGGAGGACCAGATACGCAGTATTTG.

The V and J genes are TRBV28 and TRBJ1-5, with 7 nucleotides matching TRBD1. Germline loops: CDR1 MDHEN, CDR2 SYDVKM. V shed 6 bases, J shed 3 bases, and the junction held 2 bases outside the gene matches. The CDR3 is 13 amino acids. This CDR3 reads CASRGQPNQPQHF. The CDR3 DNA reads as TGTGCCAGCAGGGGACAGCCCAATCAGCCCCAGCATTTT.

Regarding this clonotype: A much larger clone differs by one base, so this may be a read error. This rearrangement joins TRBV6-5 to TRBJ2-7, with 7 bases that match TRBD2. J gave up 3 bases and V 5 bases, and 22 bases lay outside the gene matches. The V gene's germline CDR1 is MNHEY and CDR2 SVGAGI. The CDR3 runs 19 residues. The CDR3: CASSRTAEFQRGSFYEQYF. CDR3 bases: TGTGCCAGCAGTCGGACCGCGGAATTCCAGCGGGGTAGCTTCTACGAGCAGTACTTC.

With respect to this clonotype: This may stem from a read error, because a much larger clone lies one nucleotide away. Without the conserved terminal phenylalanine or tryptophan, this CDR3 likely stems from a read error. The chain links TRBV6-5 to TRBJ2-1; no definite D call. The V gene's germline CDR1 is MNHEY and CDR2 SVGAGI. This CDR3 has 12 residues. The V end was cut by 6 bases, the J end by 9 bases, with 12 bases between. CDR3 protein: CASSLRRSEQFS. The CDR3 coding sequence is TGTGCCAGCAGCCTTAGAAGGAGTGAGCAGTTCTCC.

Note on this clonotype: This may be a read error: a much more frequent sequence differs by one nucleotide. The chain combines TRBV29-1 with TRBJ1-1; D is unresolved. This CDR3 contains 13 residues. Germline V gene sequence: CDR1 SQVTM, CDR2 ANQGSEA. The CDR3 sequence is CGYSKSRNTEAFF. The DNA of the CDR3 is TGCGGCTACTCCAAGAGCAGGAACACTGAAGCTTTCTTT. Complete variable domain (other parts from reference TRBV29-1 and TRBJ1-1): SAVISQKPSRDICQRGTSLTIQCQVDSQVTMMFWYRQQPGQSLTLIATANQGSEATYESGFVIDKFPISRPNLTFSTLTVSNMSPEDSSIYLCGYSKSRNTEAFFGQGTRLTVV.

J is TRBJ2-7 and V is TRBV11-2, with 12 positions matching TRBD1. Germline CDR1 is SGHAT and CDR2 is FQNNGV. The CDR3 length is 15 residues. Trimming at V came to 1 base and at J to 8 bases, leaving 6 bases not matched to a gene. The CDR3 loop is CASSLAGQGAYKQYF. The CDR3, as DNA: TGTGCCAGCAGCTTAGCGGGACAGGGGGCATACAAGCAGTACTTC.

This clonotype appeared many times. The rearrangement uses TRBV29-1 and TRBJ2-2; unclear D gene. V lost 6 bases, J lost 8 bases, and 10 bases lay in between. This CDR3 has 11 residues. Germline values: CDR1 SQVTM, CDR2 ANQGSEA. The CDR3 loop is CSVSMAGELFF. The CDR3 region has the DNA TGCAGCGTCTCCATGGCTGGGGAGCTGTTTTTT.

As to this clonotype: A read error is possible here, since a much larger clone lies one base away. The chain combines TRBV7-9 with TRBJ2-7, with D possibly being TRBD1 or TRBD2 (5 bases each). The germline V and J ends were trimmed by 5 bases and 5 bases, with 16 bases remaining between them. The CDR3 covers 14 residues. The germline V gene encodes CDR1 SEHNR and CDR2 FQNEAQ (reference sequence). CDR3 sequence reads: CASSRQRVMDEQYF. For the CDR3, the DNA is TGTGCCAGCAGCCGACAGAGGGTAATGGACGAGCAGTACTTC.